The clone carrying this T cell receptor (beta chain) was found a few times. The antigen remains unidentified. TCRdb's copy holds only in-frame clones and misses some; the assay was immunoSEQ multiplex PCR. Of roughly 70,000 clones listed, around 75% are singletons. The sample comes from a study of PD-1 blockade in classical Hodgkin lymphoma. Broader study findings: CD8+ TCR diversity did not rise significantly by C4D1, unlike CD4+. Newly diagnosed patients and complete responders had comparable diversity at baseline. Newly diagnosed patients were said to have less baseline TCR diversity than healthy donors did.

This CDR3 has 15 amino acids. Per germline, CDR1 SEHNR and CDR2 FQNEAQ (reference sequence). The V end lost 2 bases, the J end lost 5 bases, and 13 bases lay between the germline ends. Each and every patient relapsed after autologous stem cell transplantation, and patients got differing brentuximab vedotin exposure. Complete response, partial response or progressive disease were the best responses. The material sequenced was peripheral blood mononuclear cells (PBMCs), taken before the second cycle of nivolumab. The receptor was isolated from a human donor with classical Hodgkin lymphoma. The chain is built from TRBV7-9 and TRBJ2-1; perhaps TRBD2 as D (6 bases). The CDR3 spells CASSLPRLGDNEQFF. The CDR3 DNA sequence: TGTGCCAGCAGCTTACCGAGACTAGGGGACAATGAGCAGTTCTTC.